One and the same sample provided the 19 T cell receptor beta chains below, sequenced in a study of tumour-infiltrating T cells in Burkitt lymphoma. The method was immunoSEQ multiplex PCR; TCRdb's version includes in-frame clones alone and lacks a portion of them. The sample has about 2,200 clones, around 15% seen once. Sequenced sample: tumor tissue. These receptor sequences come from a human donor with Burkitt lymphoma.

This sequence joins TRBV27 and TRBJ1-5, with D unclear. CDR1 is MNHEY and CDR2 is SMNVEV in the germline V gene (reference sequence). The V and J ends lost 3 bases and 0 bases respectively, with 3 bases between them. The CDR3 length is 13 residues. Here the CDR3 DNA reads TGTGCCAGCAGTTTTCTTAGCAATCAGCCCCAGCATTTT. It translates to CASSFLSNQPQHF.

This chain connects TRBV18 to TRBJ2-7; D not certain. V dropped 3 bases and J dropped 1 base, with 10 bases sitting between them. The CDR3 extends over 14 amino acids. Germline loops: CDR1 KGHSH, CDR2 LQKENI. CDR3 protein: CASSPPAGSYEQYF. CDR3 DNA: TGTGCCAGCTCACCCCCGGCCGGATCCTACGAGCAGTACTTC.

This clone came up a few times. The chain recombines TRBV5-8 with TRBJ1-2; 10 positions agree with TRBD1. Germline values: CDR1 SGHTS, CDR2 YDEGEE. This CDR3 spans 16 amino acids. The junction had 8 bases not matched to a gene; V was cut back by 5 bases and J by 1 base. The CDR3 loop reads CASRRRQGAVNYGYTF. The CDR3 region has the DNA TGTGCCAGCAGGCGCCGACAGGGGGCCGTTAACTATGGCTACACCTTC. Full variable domain (rest looked up from reference TRBV5-8 and TRBJ1-2): EAGVTQSPTHLIKTRGQQATLRCSPISGHTSVYWYQQALGLGLQFLLWYDEGEERNRGNFPPRFSGRQFPNYSSELNVNALELEDSALYLCASRRRQGAVNYGYTFGSGTRLTVV.

The sample holds a few counts of this clone. This chain joins TRBV19 and TRBJ1-3; D is ambiguous. Trimming removed 6 bases at V and 7 bases at J, with 16 bases between. Germline V gene lookup returns CDR1 LNHDA and CDR2 SQIVND (reference sequence). This CDR3 has 14 residues. CDR3 loop: CASSRASPGNTIYF. For the CDR3, the DNA is TGTGCCAGTAGCCGGGCCTCCCCGGGGAACACCATATATTTT.

This clone was counted a few times. The chain joins TRBV5-6 to TRBJ2-7, with TRBD2 matching over 9 bases. The junction had 6 bases not matched to a gene; V was cut back by 3 bases and J by 5 bases. This CDR3 contains 14 residues. Germline V gene data show CDR1 as SGHDT and CDR2 as YYEEEE. The CDR3 DNA reads TGTGCCAGCAGCTCCGCGGGGGGGCCCGACGAGCAGTACTTC. Protein sequence: CASSSAGGPDEQYF. The whole variable domain, remainder taken from reference TRBV5-6 and TRBJ2-7, is DAGVTQSPTHLIKTRGQQVTLRCSPKSGHDTVSWYQQALGQGPQFIFQYYEEEERQRGNFPDRFSGHQFPNYSSELNVNALLLGDSALYLCASSSAGGPDEQYFGPGTRLTVT.

The genes are TRBV5-1 and TRBJ2-7; perhaps TRBD2 as D (6 bases). This CDR3 is 15 amino acids long. Trimming shortened V by 4 bases and J by 5 bases, and 19 bases separated the two germline ends. CDR1 and CDR2 (germline): SGHRS, YFSETQ. The CDR3 loop reads CASSPLGGWVDEQYF. The CDR3 nucleotides are TGCGCCAGCAGCCCCCTGGGGGGATGGGTGGACGAGCAGTACTTC.

This chain connects TRBV6-5 to TRBJ1-4; 10 bases map to TRBD1. J lost 5 bases, V lost 6 bases, and 3 bases had no gene match. The CDR3 is made up of 14 amino acids. CDR1 and CDR2 (germline): MNHEY, SVGAGI. CDR3 sequence reads: CASSPGQGNEKLFF. CDR3 bases: TGTGCCAGCAGCCCGGGACAGGGGAATGAAAAACTGTTTTTT.

CDR3 sequence (DNA): TGTGCCAGCAGTCGCCGCGGGGCTGAAGCTTTCTTT. As protein: CASSRRGAEAFF. This chain links TRBV6-5 with TRBJ1-1; no definite D call. There are 12 residues in the CDR3. From germline, CDR1 is MNHEY and CDR2 SVGAGI. The germline V and J ends were trimmed by 5 bases and 6 bases, with 10 bases remaining between them.

As to this clone: This CDR3 is also generated by other DNA sequences in the sample. The rearrangement uses TRBV28 and TRBJ2-7; perhaps TRBD2 as D (7 bases). Germline CDR1 MDHEN, CDR2 SYDVKM. The CDR3 extends over 15 amino acids. Trimming cost V 7 bases and J 3 bases, with 19 bases left between them. CDR3 sequence: CASTTEGGTFYEQYF. CDR3 in DNA: TGTGCCAGCACCACAGAGGGGGGGACTTTCTACGAGCAGTACTTC.

The rearrangement links TRBV28 to TRBJ2-5; TRBD1 aligns across 8 bases. The CDR3 runs 14 residues. CDR1 MDHEN and CDR2 SYDVKM come from the germline V gene. Germline trimming cut 5 bases from V and 6 bases from J; bases unmatched to any gene: 8. CDR3: CASSPQQGGKTQYF. The CDR3 DNA reads as TGTGCCAGCAGTCCCCAACAGGGGGGAAAGACCCAGTACTTC.

This clone was seen a handful of times. The same CDR3 arises from other DNA sequences in this sample as well. This sequence joins TRBV5-1 and TRBJ2-5; weak D call: TRBD1 (5 bases). The CDR3 runs to 14 residues. Trimming removed 0 bases from V and 2 bases from J, with 8 bases in between. In germline, CDR1 is SGHRS, CDR2 YFSETQ. Here the CDR3 reads CASSLVDTQETQYF. CDR3 in DNA: TGCGCCAGCAGCTTGGTGGACACTCAAGAGACCCAGTACTTC. The variable domain in full, completed from reference TRBV5-1 and TRBJ2-5, reads KAGVTQTPRYLIKTRGQQVTLSCSPISGHRSVSWYQQTPGQGLQFLFEYFSETQRNKGNFPGRFSGRQFSNSRSEMNVSTLELGDSALYLCASSLVDTQETQYFGPGTRLLVL.

This clone showed up just a few times. This sequence joins TRBV27 and TRBJ1-5; D is ambiguous. The germline CDR1 and CDR2 sequences are MNHEY and SMNVEV (reference sequence). V was clipped by 5 bases and J by 5 bases, with 13 bases between them. There are 14 residues in the CDR3. The DNA for the CDR3 is TGTGCCAGCAGTCTCCTTGGACGGGATCAGCCCCAGCATTTT. Translation gives CASSLLGRDQPQHF.

The DNA of the CDR3 is TGTGCCAGCAGTTCATACACCGGGACAGGCAATGAGCAGTTCTTC. It encodes CASSSYTGTGNEQFF. V gene TRBV27 combines with J gene TRBJ2-1; 8 positions match TRBD1. The junction had 8 bases not matched to a gene; V was cut back by 4 bases and J by 6 bases. Germline V lookup: CDR1 MNHEY, CDR2 SMNVEV (reference sequence). CDR3 size: 15 residues.

V usage is TRBV19 and J usage is TRBJ2-3, with TRBD1 matching 8 bases. The J segment lost 4 bases and the V segment lost 5 bases, leaving 11 bases of the junction unmatched. Germline V gene lookup returns CDR1 LNHDA and CDR2 SQIVND (reference sequence). The CDR3 has 16 residues. The CDR3 is CASSSWTGSLSDTQYF. CDR3 DNA: TGTGCCAGTAGTTCCTGGACAGGGAGTCTCTCAGATACGCAGTATTTT.

This clone was recorded only once. V gene TRBV28 combines with J gene TRBJ2-7; a possible D gene is TRBD1 (6 bases). Trimming took off 2 bases at V and 5 bases at J, with 10 bases between the two ends. Germline V gives CDR1 MDHEN, CDR2 SYDVKM. The CDR3 consists of 13 residues. As DNA, the CDR3 is TGTGCCAGCAGTTTAATTGGGGGCGACGAGCAGTACTTC. It translates to CASSLIGGDEQYF.

This clone came up a few times. This chain links TRBV5-6 with TRBJ2-5; TRBD1 matches at 9 bases. Germline V gene lookup returns CDR1 SGHDT and CDR2 YYEEEE. The V gene end was trimmed by 3 bases and the J gene end by 4 bases; junction bases not matched to a gene: 10. CDR3 length equals 16 residues. The CDR3 loop is CASSYRDREAIETQYF. In DNA form, the CDR3 reads TGTGCCAGCAGCTATCGGGACAGGGAAGCGATAGAGACCCAGTACTTC.

The chain uses TRBV30 and TRBJ1-1; the D gene is possibly TRBD1 (6 bases). The CDR3 spans 13 residues. Germline CDR1 GTSNPN, CDR2 SVGIG (reference sequence). Between the trimmed V and J ends, which lost 3 bases and 5 bases, there was a span of 13 bases. DNA of the CDR3: TGTGCCTGGAGCATACAGGGTGGGACTGAAGCTTTCTTT. Its protein is CAWSIQGGTEAFF.

This clone has a handful of counts. The chain has TRBV9 and TRBJ1-6; maybe TRBD1 (5 bases). V was pared by 3 bases and J by 0 bases, with 13 bases between. CDR1 is SGDLS, CDR2 YYNGEE, per germline. The length of the CDR3 is 17 residues. This CDR3 is CASSGGRGSSYNSPLHF. In nucleotides, the CDR3 is TGTGCCAGCAGCGGGGGACGGGGCAGCTCCTATAATTCACCCCTCCACTTT.

This clone was detected once. The CDR3 bases are TGTGCCAGCAGCCCGACTAGCGGGAGGGCCATAGAGACCCAGTACTTC. It translates to CASSPTSGRAIETQYF. The chain recombines TRBV28 with TRBJ2-5, with TRBD2 matching 14 bases. With 6 bases clipped from V and 4 bases from J, the junction kept 7 bases outside the gene matches. CDR1 MDHEN and CDR2 SYDVKM come from the germline V gene. The CDR3 is made up of 16 amino acids.